The 2 T cell receptor beta chains presented below share a single source sample, sequenced in a study of shared clonotypes between healthy human individuals. CD45RO negativity and positive selection for CCR7 defined naive CD8 cells, a population that excluded terminally differentiated effector memory CD45RA+ cells. Assay used: immunoSEQ multiplex PCR; TCRdb lists only in-frame clones, some missing. The data hold over 2,000,000 clones, with 80% to 95% observed a single time. Source material: naive CD8+ T cells from PBMCs. These receptors were collected from a man aged 18-30 years in good health. Some clones in this sample may be carry-over from other donors' samples.

The V gene is TRBV7-7, the J gene TRBJ2-2, with unresolved D. Germline V gene sequence: CDR1 SSHAT, CDR2 FNYEAQ (reference sequence). Trimming cost V 1 base and J 4 bases, with 4 bases left between them. The CDR3 spans 13 residues. DNA of the CDR3: TGTGCCAGCAGCTTAGGCCGCACCGGGGAGCTGTTTTTT. Translating it yields CASSLGRTGELFF.

The rearrangement uses TRBV7-9 and TRBJ2-7, with D maybe TRBD1 (6 bases). This CDR3 has 14 amino acids. Trimming removed 3 bases at V and 1 base at J, with 10 bases between. CDR1 and CDR2 (germline): SEHNR, FQNEAQ (reference sequence). The CDR3 region has the DNA TGTGCCAGCAGCTTGGGGACAAATTCCTACGAGCAGTACTTC. This codes for CASSLGTNSYEQYF.